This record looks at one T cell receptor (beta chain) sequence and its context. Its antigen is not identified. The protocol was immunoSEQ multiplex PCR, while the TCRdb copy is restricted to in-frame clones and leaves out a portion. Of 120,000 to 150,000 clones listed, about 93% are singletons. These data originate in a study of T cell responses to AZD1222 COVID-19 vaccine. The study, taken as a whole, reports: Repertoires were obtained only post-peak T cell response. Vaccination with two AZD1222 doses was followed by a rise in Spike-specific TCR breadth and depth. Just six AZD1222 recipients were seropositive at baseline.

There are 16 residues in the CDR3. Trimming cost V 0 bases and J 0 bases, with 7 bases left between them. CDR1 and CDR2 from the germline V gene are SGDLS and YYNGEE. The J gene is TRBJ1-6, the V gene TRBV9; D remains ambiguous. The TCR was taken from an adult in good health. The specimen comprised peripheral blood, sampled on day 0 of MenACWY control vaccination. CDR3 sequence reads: CASSVDGSSYNSPLHF. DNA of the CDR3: TGTGCCAGCAGCGTAGACGGGAGCTCCTATAATTCACCCCTCCACTTT.